The 32 T cell receptor beta chains given below trace back to one sample, sequenced in a study of tumor-infiltrating lymphocytes in primary liver carcinoma. From roughly 0.45 ug total RNA, TCR beta cDNA was generated with a primer in the constant region. Employing slightly modified ARM-PCR, three nested multiplex PCR rounds were run, and these gave rise to the TCR beta libraries. Amplification in the first two PCR rounds was performed using TRBV1-TRBV30 forward primers and a C-beta reverse primer for around 9 cycles each. TCRdb reprocessed the multiplex PCR reads with MiXCR, giving one entry per CDR3 protein. The repertoire has roughly 100,000 distinct CDR3 sequences, roughly 85% of them found once; the top ten carry 15% to 20%. Both RNA and DNA were isolated together from about 19-30 mg of bulk tissue that had not been sorted. Sequenced input: liver tumor tissue from sampling region 3. Subset defined: tumor region T3, left-lateral pole. The source of these receptors is a man in his forties or fifties with primary liver carcinoma and hepatitis B virus infection.

The chain uses TRBV11-1 and TRBJ2-7; the D gene is possibly TRBD2 (6 bases). The CDR3 length is 17 residues. CDR1 SGHAT and CDR2 FQDESV come from the germline V gene (reference sequence). The ends were cut back, 1 base at V and 0 bases at J, with 16 bases in the middle. The CDR3: CASSLGPAGEASYEQYF. Written as DNA, the CDR3 is TGTGCCAGCAGCTTAGGGCCAGCGGGTGAAGCCTCCTACGAGCAGTACTTC.

Note on this clonotype: The junction departs from germline at one end; a sequencing error may be responsible. The V gene is TRBV11-2, the J gene TRBJ2-7; no clear D gene. Germline CDR1 and CDR2: SGHAT and FQNNGV. The CDR3 is made up of 13 amino acids. For the CDR3, the DNA is TGTGCTAGCAGCTTGTGCCCTGGCGCTGACCAGTACTTC. This sequence encodes CASSLCPGADQYF.

A note on this clonotype: An end of the junction differs from the germline gene, which may be a read error. The chain couples TRBV11-1 to TRBJ2-3, with D perhaps being TRBD1 or TRBD2 (5 bases each). The germline V gene encodes CDR1 SGHAT and CDR2 FQDESV (reference sequence). The CDR3 is made up of 19 amino acids. CDR3 sequence: CASSSGGSSVGTRTDRQYF. The CDR3 DNA sequence: TGTGCTAGCAGCTCTGGGGGAAGCTCTGTTGGAACCCGCACGGATAGGCAGTATTTT.

This clonotype appeared once. The V gene is TRBV5-6, the J gene TRBJ1-2; D is undetermined. Germline assignment: CDR1 SGHDT and CDR2 YYEEEE. The CDR3 has 12 residues. Deletions cut 3 bases from V and 7 bases from J, with 10 bases between. The CDR3 loop is CASSYGKSGYTF. The CDR3 DNA reads as TGTGCCAGCAGCTATGGGAAATCTGGCTACACCTTC.

Regarding this clonotype: Sequence at one end of the junction differs from germline and may be a read error. The CDR3 nucleotides are TGTGCCACCAGCCAAGACCTGACAGGCTCCTACGAGCAGTATTTC. Translated, it gives CATSQDLTGSYEQYF. This chain connects TRBV4-3 to TRBJ2-7; tentative D call: TRBD1 (6 bases). The CDR3 totals 15 residues. Germline lookup yields CDR1 LGHNA and CDR2 YSLEER.

On this clonotype: Sequence at one end of the junction differs from germline and may be a read error. This chain links TRBV6-2 or TRBV6-3 with TRBJ2-1; tentatively, D is TRBD2 (6 bases). The germline V gene encodes CDR1 MNHEY and CDR2 SVGEGT. This CDR3 has 16 residues. CDR3 residues: CASIQPGEGSYNERFF. CDR3 sequence (DNA): TGTGCCAGTATTCAGCCGGGAGAGGGCTCCTACAATGAGCGGTTCTTC.

As to this clonotype: The junction and the germline gene differ at one end; a read error may be behind it. This sequence joins TRBV12-3 or TRBV12-4 and TRBJ2-7; D is uncertain. There are 13 residues in the CDR3. As DNA, the CDR3 is TGTGCCAGCATTTTAGGGTTCTCCTACGACCAGTACTTC. This sequence encodes CASILGFSYDQYF.

Notes on this clonotype: Germline and junction disagree at one end, which may indicate a read error. J is TRBJ2-7 and V is TRBV11-2; D perhaps matches TRBD2 (5 bases). The CDR3 runs to 14 residues. Germline V gene lookup returns CDR1 SGHAT and CDR2 FQNNGV. In DNA, the CDR3 is TGTACCAGCGGCTTAGATGGAGTTGCCTACGGGGAGTACTTC. Translation: CTSGLDGVAYGEYF.

V and J are TRBV29-1 and TRBJ2-7; TRBD1 matches at 7 bases. Germline assignment: CDR1 SQVTM and CDR2 ANQGSEA. The CDR3 is 13 residues long. CDR3 amino acids: CRVAPTGIDEQYF. CDR3 DNA sequence: TGCAGGGTCGCCCCGACAGGGATAGACGAGCAGTACTTC.

As for this clonotype: Sequence at one end of the junction differs from germline and may be a read error. The V gene is TRBV10-3, the J gene TRBJ2-1; TRBD2 aligns across 16 bases. Germline V gene lookup returns CDR1 ENHRY and CDR2 SYGVKD. The CDR3 is 15 amino acids. The CDR3 loop reads CAINAGLAGGGEHFF. CDR3 sequence (DNA): TGTGCCATCAATGCGGGACTAGCGGGAGGGGGTGAGCACTTCTTC.

Concerning this clonotype: A junction boundary mismatches the germline segment, possibly from a read error. The rearrangement links TRBV7-2 to TRBJ2-2; D possibly uses TRBD1 or TRBD2 (5 bases each). The CDR3 is made up of 14 amino acids. Germline V gene lookup returns CDR1 SGHTA and CDR2 FQGNSA. The CDR3 region is CASSLKRSGRELLF. The CDR3 bases are TGTGCCAGCAGCTTAAAAAGGTCGGGCAGGGAGCTGTTGTTT.

The CDR3 loop reads CASSSRGCRNTEAFF. The CDR3 DNA reads as TGCGCCAGCAGCTCCAGGGGATGTCGGAACACTGAAGCTTTCTTT. V is TRBV5-1 and J is TRBJ1-1, with a weak D call TRBD1 (6 bases). V lost 3 bases and J lost 1, with 13 bases in between. This CDR3 region has 15 residues. From germline, CDR1 is SGHRS and CDR2 YFSETQ.

Worth noting for this clonotype: A junction end diverges from the germline sequence, so it may reflect a read error. The gene calls are TRBV11-3 and TRBJ2-1; D unresolved. This CDR3 has 14 amino acids. Germline assignment: CDR1 SGHNT and CDR2 YENEEA. The CDR3 DNA sequence: TGTGCCAGCAGTTTAGGCATCCCGAACAATGAGCAGTTCTTC. Residues: CASSLGIPNNEQFF. Full variable domain (missing parts from reference TRBV11-3 and TRBJ2-1): EAGVVQSPRYKIIEKKQPVAFWCNPISGHNTLYWYLQNLGQGPELLIRYENEEAVDDSQLPKDRFSAERLKGVDSTLKIQPAELGDSAVYLCASSLGIPNNEQFFGPGTRLTVL.

Note on this clonotype: A much larger clone is a single base away; this may be a read error. This chain uses TRBV10-3 with TRBJ2-2; perhaps TRBD2 as D (5 bases). Germline assignment: CDR1 ENHRY and CDR2 SYGVKD. V lost 8 bases to trimming and J lost 2 bases, with 12 bases between them. The CDR3 spans 14 residues. The CDR3 region is CAICGEINTGELFF. As DNA, the CDR3 is TGTGCCATCTGTGGGGAGATAAACACCGGGGAGCTGTTTTTT.

In this sample, this clonotype turned up a few times. A much larger clone lies one base from this, so it may be a read error. The chain is built from TRBV30 and TRBJ2-1, with TRBD2 identical over 10 bases. J gave up 1 base and V 2 bases, and 2 bases lay outside the gene matches. Germline CDR1 is GTSNPN and CDR2 is SVGIG (reference sequence). This CDR3 region has 15 residues. This CDR3 is CAWSRTSGSYNEQFF. The DNA for the CDR3 is TGTGCCTGGAGTAGGACTAGCGGATCCTACAATGAGCAGTTCTTC. Complete variable domain (other parts from reference TRBV30 and TRBJ2-1): SQTIHQWPATLVQPVGSPLSLECTVEGTSNPNLYWYRQAAGRGLQLLFYSVGIGQISSEVPQNLSASRPQDRQFILSSKKLLLSDSGFYLCAWSRTSGSYNEQFFGPGTRLTVL.

This clonotype was detected once. One end of the junction fails to match germline, which may point to a read error. The rearrangement links TRBV12-3 or TRBV12-4 to TRBJ1-2; possible D gene TRBD1, 6 bases. The CDR3 consists of 14 residues. The CDR3 loop is CASTPGGEDYGYIF. CDR3 coding DNA: TGTGCCAGCACCCCGGGGGGCGAGGACTATGGTTACATCTTC.

This clonotype was observed a single time. In this CDR3 the conserved last residue, phenylalanine or tryptophan, is missing, so a read error is likely. The chain uses TRBV29-1 and TRBJ1-2; unclear D gene. Germline lookup yields CDR1 SQVTM and CDR2 ANQGSEA. This CDR3 is 11 amino acids long. V was shortened by 3 bases and J by 7 bases, with 9 bases between the two germline ends. The CDR3 spells CSVEGLRGYTL. The CDR3 coding sequence is TGCAGCGTTGAGGGTCTTCGTGGCTACACCCTT.

This CDR3 reads CARSYQGAYAEAFF. The CDR3 nucleotides are TGTGCAAGAAGTTATCAAGGGGCCTACGCTGAAGCTTTCTTT. This sequence joins TRBV6-5 and TRBJ1-1; perhaps TRBD1 as D (5 bases). The CDR3 covers 14 residues. Per germline, CDR1 MNHEY and CDR2 SVGAGI.

As regards this clonotype: No conserved phenylalanine or tryptophan ends this CDR3, so it is likely a read error. The rearrangement links TRBV11-2 to TRBJ1-5, with D possibly being TRBD1 (6 bases). The tail of the sequence fits TRBJ2-3 better, so the J call may be wrong. This CDR3 has 16 residues. CDR1 is SGHAT, CDR2 FQNNGV, per germline. CDR3 loop: CASSLKGGLTNQPQYY. As DNA, the CDR3 is TGTGCCAGCAGCCTAAAAGGGGGTCTGACGAATCAGCCCCAGTATTAT.

This clonotype turned up a few times. V and J are TRBV2 and TRBJ2-1; TRBD2 might be the D (5 bases). With 2 bases removed from V and 8 bases from J, the gap between germline ends came to 10 bases. CDR3 size: 13 residues. The germline CDR1 and CDR2 sequences are SNHLY and FYNNEI. The CDR3 DNA reads as TGTGCCAGCAGTGAATTAGAGGGCTATGAGCAGTTCTTC. Translated, it gives CASSELEGYEQFF.

A note on this clonotype: Here the CDR3 omits its conserved ending phenylalanine or tryptophan, so a read error is the likely source. V is TRBV5-1 and J is TRBJ2-4, with 7 bases matching TRBD1. CDR1 SGHRS and CDR2 YFSETQ come from the germline V gene. The CDR3 has 15 amino acids. J gave up 0 bases and V 5 bases, and 5 bases lay outside the gene matches. CDR3 sequence reads: CASRATGIAKNIQYI. The CDR3 coding sequence is TGCGCCAGCAGAGCGACAGGGATAGCCAAAAACATTCAGTACATC.

This clonotype was counted ten times or more. The J gene is TRBJ2-7, the V gene TRBV7-8, with no clear D. Deletions cut 2 bases from V and 0 bases from J, with 11 bases between. Germline V gene sequence: CDR1 SGHVS, CDR2 FQNEAQ. The CDR3 totals 15 residues. The CDR3 region has the DNA TGTGCCAGCAGCTTATTGAGCCTGAGCTCCTACGAGCAGTACTTC. It codes for CASSLLSLSSYEQYF. The full variable domain, rest sourced from reference TRBV7-8 and TRBJ2-7, is GAGVSQSPRYKVAKRGQDVALRCDPISGHVSLFWYQQALGQGPEFLTYFQNEAQLDKSGLPSDRFFAERPEGSVSTLKIQRTQQEDSAVYLCASSLLSLSSYEQYFGPGTRLTVT.

This clonotype was recorded at least ten times. V usage is TRBV19 and J usage is TRBJ1-5; D gene unclear. The germline V gene encodes CDR1 LNHDA and CDR2 SQIVND (reference sequence). The V and J ends lost 5 bases and 7 bases respectively, with 9 bases between them. This CDR3 is built from 12 residues. The CDR3 reads CASSYYSQPQHF. CDR3 nucleotide sequence: TGTGCCAGTAGTTACTACAGCCAGCCCCAGCATTTT. Supplemented by reference TRBV19 and TRBJ1-5, the full variable domain reads DGGITQSPKYLFRKEGQNVTLSCEQNLNHDAMYWYRQDPGQGLRLIYYSQIVNDFQKGDIAEGYSVSREKKESFPLTVTSAQKNPTAFYLCASSYYSQPQHFGDGTRLSIL.

The chain couples TRBV7-9 to TRBJ2-1; D not certain. Germline V gene sequence: CDR1 SEHNR, CDR2 FQNEAQ (reference sequence). The germline V and J ends were trimmed by 7 bases and 9 bases, with 13 bases remaining between them. This CDR3 has 12 residues. The CDR3 nucleotides read TGTGCCAGCAAATCGGAGCGTGGTGAGCAGTTCTTC. It translates to CASKSERGEQFF.

The chain uses TRBV6-2 or TRBV6-3 and TRBJ2-5, with 9 positions matching TRBD2. V was pared by 4 bases and J by 9 bases, with 6 bases of the junction left unmatched. Germline values: CDR1 MNHEY, CDR2 SVGEGT. CDR3 size: 13 residues. The CDR3 spells CASSFGLANSQYF. CDR3 nucleotides: TGTGCCAGCAGTTTCGGACTAGCGAACTCCCAGTACTTC.

The J gene is TRBJ2-1, the V gene TRBV4-1, with D perhaps TRBD2 (5 bases). Trimming cost V 3 bases and J 16 bases, with 31 bases left between them. CDR3 length: 17 residues. CDR1 and CDR2 (germline): MGHRA, YSYEKL. This CDR3 is CASSQELEVPPYNEDFF. The CDR3 bases are TGCGCCAGCAGCCAGGAACTGGAGGTCCCTCCCTACAATGAGGACTTCTTC.

Only one count was recorded for this clonotype. Compared with germline, one end of the junction differs, possibly owing to a read error. The rearrangement links TRBV7-8 to TRBJ2-1; D gene ambiguous. From germline, CDR1 is SGHVS and CDR2 FQNEAQ. This CDR3 comprises 15 residues. The CDR3 spells CTSSPRTGSYNEQFF. In DNA form, the CDR3 reads TGTACCAGCAGCCCTCGGACCGGCTCCTACAATGAGCAGTTCTTC.

Comments on this clonotype: Without the conserved terminal phenylalanine or tryptophan, this CDR3 likely stems from a read error. The chain employs TRBV5-5 and TRBJ2-4; D assignment may be TRBD1 or TRBD2 (5 bases each). The CDR3 contains 13 residues. V was pared by 5 bases and J by 8 bases, with 14 bases between. Germline V gene lookup returns CDR1 SGHKS and CDR2 YYEKEE (reference sequence). The chain's CDR3 is CASRRDLGDIQYI. The CDR3 DNA sequence: TGTGCCAGCAGGAGGGATCTAGGGGACATTCAGTACATC.

This clonotype was observed once. One end of the junction is discordant with germline, which a read error may explain. The rearrangement joins TRBV14 to TRBJ1-1, with D hard to call. The length of the CDR3 is 14 residues. Germline V gene lookup returns CDR1 SGHDN and CDR2 FVKESK. Here the CDR3 DNA reads TGTGCCAGCGGCCAAGCAGATTTGAACACTGAAGCTTTCTTC. Protein sequence: CASGQADLNTEAFF. Filled out from reference TRBV14 and TRBJ1-1, the complete variable domain reads EAGVTQFPSHSVIEKGQTVTLRCDPISGHDNLYWYRRVMGKEIKFLLHFVKESKQDESGMPNNRFLAERTGGTYSTLKVQPAELEDSGVYFCASGQADLNTEAFFGQGTRLTVV.

Points on this clonotype: An end of the junction differs from the germline gene, which may be a read error. V is TRBV6-6 and J is TRBJ2-2; D possibly matches TRBD1 or TRBD2 (7 bases each). Germline V lookup: CDR1 MNHNY, CDR2 SVGAGI (reference sequence). The CDR3 consists of 15 residues. CDR3 bases: TGTGCCAACACTGCAGGGGGGGCGAACATCGGGGAGTTGTTTTTT. Translation gives CANTAGGANIGELFF.

A remark on this clonotype: Mismatch with germline at one junction end may stem from a read error. The chain joins TRBV5-6 to TRBJ2-7; a weak D match, TRBD2 (5 bases). The CDR3 contains 16 residues. Germline-derived CDR1 and CDR2 are SGHDT and YYEEEE. CDR3 sequence: CTSSLSGVASTYEQYF. In DNA, the CDR3 is TGTACCAGCAGCTTGTCGGGTGTAGCTAGCACCTACGAGCAGTACTTC.

Comments on this clonotype: Sequence at one end of the junction differs from germline and may be a read error. This rearrangement joins TRBV5-5 to TRBJ2-5; D is undetermined. Germline CDR1 SGHKS, CDR2 YYEKEE (reference sequence). The CDR3 runs to 12 residues. CDR3 protein: CASCLGTETQYF. The DNA for the CDR3 is TGTGCCAGCTGCTTGGGTACGGAGACCCAATATTTC.